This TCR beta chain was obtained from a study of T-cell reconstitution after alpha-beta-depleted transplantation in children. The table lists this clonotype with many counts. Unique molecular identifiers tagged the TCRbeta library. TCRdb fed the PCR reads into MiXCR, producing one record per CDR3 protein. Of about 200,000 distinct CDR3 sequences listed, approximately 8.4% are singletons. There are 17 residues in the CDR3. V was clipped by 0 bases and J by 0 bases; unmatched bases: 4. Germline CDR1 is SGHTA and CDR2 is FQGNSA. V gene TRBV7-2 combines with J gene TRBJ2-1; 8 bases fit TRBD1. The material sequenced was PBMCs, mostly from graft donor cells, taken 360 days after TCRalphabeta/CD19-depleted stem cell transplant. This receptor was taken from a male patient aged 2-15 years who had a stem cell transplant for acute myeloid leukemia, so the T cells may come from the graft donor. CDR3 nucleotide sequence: TGTGCCAGCAGCTTAGCGGGACAGGCTGGCTCCTACAATGAGCAGTTCTTC. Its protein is CASSLAGQAGSYNEQFF.